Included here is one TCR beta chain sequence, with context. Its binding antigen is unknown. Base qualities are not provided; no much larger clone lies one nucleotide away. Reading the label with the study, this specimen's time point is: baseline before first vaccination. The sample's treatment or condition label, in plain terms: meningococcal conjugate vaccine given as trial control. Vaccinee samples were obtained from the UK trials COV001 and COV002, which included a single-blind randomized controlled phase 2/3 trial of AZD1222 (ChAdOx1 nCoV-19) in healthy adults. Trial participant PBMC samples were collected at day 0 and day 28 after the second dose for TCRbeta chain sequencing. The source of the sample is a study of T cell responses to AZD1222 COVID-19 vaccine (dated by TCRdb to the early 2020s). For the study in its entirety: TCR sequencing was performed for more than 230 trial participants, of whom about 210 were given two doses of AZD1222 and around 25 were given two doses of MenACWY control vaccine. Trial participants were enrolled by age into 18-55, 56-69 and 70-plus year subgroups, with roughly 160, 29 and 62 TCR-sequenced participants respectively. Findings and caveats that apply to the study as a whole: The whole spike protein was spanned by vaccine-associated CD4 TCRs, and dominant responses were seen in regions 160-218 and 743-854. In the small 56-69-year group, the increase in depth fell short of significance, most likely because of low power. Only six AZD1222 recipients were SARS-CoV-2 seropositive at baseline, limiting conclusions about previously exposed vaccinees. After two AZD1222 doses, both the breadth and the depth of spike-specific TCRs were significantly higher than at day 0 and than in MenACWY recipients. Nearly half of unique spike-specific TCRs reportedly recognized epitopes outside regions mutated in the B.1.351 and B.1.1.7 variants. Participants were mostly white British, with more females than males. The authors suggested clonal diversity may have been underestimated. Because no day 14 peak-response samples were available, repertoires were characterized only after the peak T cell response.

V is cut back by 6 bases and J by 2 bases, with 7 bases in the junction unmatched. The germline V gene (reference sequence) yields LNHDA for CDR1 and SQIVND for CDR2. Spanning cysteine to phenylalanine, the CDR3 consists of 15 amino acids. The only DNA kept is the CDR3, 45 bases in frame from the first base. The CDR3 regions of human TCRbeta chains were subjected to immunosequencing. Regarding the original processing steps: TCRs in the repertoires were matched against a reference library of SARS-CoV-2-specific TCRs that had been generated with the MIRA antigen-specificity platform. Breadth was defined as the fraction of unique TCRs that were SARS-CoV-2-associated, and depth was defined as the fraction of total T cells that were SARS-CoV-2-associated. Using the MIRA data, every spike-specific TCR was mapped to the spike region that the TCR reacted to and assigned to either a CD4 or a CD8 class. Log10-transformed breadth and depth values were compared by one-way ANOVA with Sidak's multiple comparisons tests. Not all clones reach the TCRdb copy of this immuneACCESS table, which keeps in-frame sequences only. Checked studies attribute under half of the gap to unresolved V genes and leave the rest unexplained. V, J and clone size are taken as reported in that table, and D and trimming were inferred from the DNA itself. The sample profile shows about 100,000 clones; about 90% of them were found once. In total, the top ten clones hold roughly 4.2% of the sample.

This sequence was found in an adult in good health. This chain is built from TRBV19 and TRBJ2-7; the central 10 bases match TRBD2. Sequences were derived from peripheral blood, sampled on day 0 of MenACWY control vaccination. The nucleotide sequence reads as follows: TGTGCCAGTAGCTGGGCTAGCGGGGGCCCCTACGAGCAGTACTTC. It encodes CASSWASGGPYEQYF.